This TCR beta chain was captured in a study of identical twins. A template switching step contributed a universal primer site, while unique molecular identifiers were present in the cDNA. MiXCR was run by TCRdb on the 5' RACE reads, yielding one entry per CDR3 protein. The sample has over 550,000 distinct CDR3 sequences, 7.1% seen once. Overall study results and limits: Cross-sectional statistical analysis, not tracking of the same donors, underpinned the conclusions. Models underpredicted monozygotic twin sharing of out-of-frame TCR alpha.

With respect to this clonotype: Its antigen is not known.

Per the germline V gene, CDR1 is SNHLY and CDR2 is FYNNEI. V gave up 6 bases and J gave up 0 bases, with 7 bases separating them. The CDR3 contains 13 residues. The data were also submitted as part of a second study, on yellow fever vaccine responses in identical twins. That paper notes: Twin vaccine T cell responses reportedly seemed partly convergent, partly personalized.

Sequencing was done on a sample of PBMCs. V usage is TRBV2 and J usage is TRBJ2-3; D call uncertain. The origin of this receptor is a woman under 30 in good health. The CDR3 DNA is TGTGCCAGCAGAACGATTAGCACAGATACGCAGTATTTT. Protein sequence: CASRTISTDTQYF.